This is a list of T cell receptor beta chains from one sample in a study of blood T cell repertoires in COVID-19. TCRdb keeps only in-frame clones here, not all; method: immunoSEQ multiplex PCR. The sample has roughly 180,000 clones, roughly 84% seen once. Sequencing input: peripheral blood. Source of these receptors: a woman of 80 years or more with active or convalescent COVID-19. Both conserved end residues are part of each CDR3. A D gene is named only where the DNA matches it firmly. Only some rows state a clone size, as once, few, many or a class for expanded clones.

CDR3 DNA: TGTGCCAGTAATCTCATTACAGGGCGTCCTAATGAAAAACTGTTTTTT
CDR3 protein: CASNLITGRPNEKLFF
V gene: TRBV19
D gene: .
J gene: TRBJ1-4
clone size: once

CDR3 DNA: TGCGCCAGCAGCCAAGATCTCGGGGCCGGAGGGGACGAGCAGTACTTC
CDR3 protein: CASSQDLGAGGDEQYF
V gene: TRBV4-1
D gene: .
J gene: TRBJ2-7
clone size: once

CDR3 DNA: TGTGCCAGCAGCACAGGGTCTGAAGCTTTCTTT
CDR3 protein: CASSTGSEAFF
V gene: TRBV12-3/TRBV12-4
D gene: .
J gene: TRBJ1-1
clone size: .

CDR3 DNA: TGTGCCTGGAGTCCCTATTTGACTCGCCAAGAGACCCAGTACTTC
CDR3 protein: CAWSPYLTRQETQYF
V gene: TRBV30
D gene: .
J gene: TRBJ2-5
clone size: .

CDR3 DNA: TGTGCCAGCAGTCTCTGGGGACAAATATACAATGAGCAGTTCTTC
CDR3 protein: CASSLWGQIYNEQFF
V gene: TRBV28
D gene: .
J gene: TRBJ2-1
clone size: .

CDR3 DNA: TGTGCCAGCAGCTTGGGTCCCTGGGCGGGTGACTATGGCTACACCTTC
CDR3 protein: CASSLGPWAGDYGYTF
V gene: TRBV5-5
D gene: .
J gene: TRBJ1-2
clone size: .

CDR3 DNA: TGTGCCTGGTTCCTAGCGGGAGCCGGGGAGCTGTTTTTT
CDR3 protein: CAWFLAGAGELFF
V gene: TRBV30
D gene: TRBD2
J gene: TRBJ2-2
clone size: .

CDR3 DNA: TGTGCCAGCAGTCTCGGACAGACTAACTATGGCTACACCTTC
CDR3 protein: CASSLGQTNYGYTF
V gene: TRBV25-1
D gene: .
J gene: TRBJ1-2
clone size: .

CDR3 DNA: TGTGCCAGCAGTAGACAGGGTGGTGAAAAACTGTTTTTT
CDR3 protein: CASSRQGGEKLFF
V gene: TRBV27
D gene: TRBD1
J gene: TRBJ1-4
clone size: once

CDR3 DNA: TGTGCCAGCAGCTTAGCCGGGGTGCGAAATGAGCAGTTCTTC
CDR3 protein: CASSLAGVRNEQFF
V gene: TRBV11-2
D gene: .
J gene: TRBJ2-1
clone size: .

CDR3 DNA: TGTGCCAGTAGTATGACGGCTAGCGGAAGAGAGACCCAGTACTTC
CDR3 protein: CASSMTASGRETQYF
V gene: TRBV19
D gene: TRBD2
J gene: TRBJ2-5
clone size: .

CDR3 DNA: TGTGCCAGCAGCGCTTACAGGGGAACGTACAATGAGCAGTTCTTC
CDR3 protein: CASSAYRGTYNEQFF
V gene: TRBV9
D gene: TRBD1
J gene: TRBJ2-1
clone size: .

CDR3 DNA: TGTGCCAGCAGCTTAGCGGGGACAGGCGGTTATGGCTACACCTTC
CDR3 protein: CASSLAGTGGYGYTF
V gene: TRBV7-9
D gene: TRBD1
J gene: TRBJ1-2
clone size: .

CDR3 DNA: TGTGCCAGCAGCTTAGTCCGTGGCAATCAGCCCCAGCATTTT
CDR3 protein: CASSLVRGNQPQHF
V gene: TRBV7-6
D gene: .
J gene: TRBJ1-5
clone size: .

CDR3 DNA: TGTGCCAGCAGTGGGACAGGGGGATTTGATCAGCCCCAGCATTTT
CDR3 protein: CASSGTGGFDQPQHF
V gene: TRBV2
D gene: TRBD1
J gene: TRBJ1-5
clone size: .

CDR3 DNA: TGCGCCAGCAGTCTGGGGGACAGGGGAGTCCACTATGGCTACACCTTC
CDR3 protein: CASSLGDRGVHYGYTF
V gene: TRBV5-1
D gene: TRBD1
J gene: TRBJ1-2
clone size: .